These T cell receptor beta chains were read from a single sample in a study of regulatory T cells in long-lasting Graves disease. TCRdb re-called the multiplex PCR reads with MiXCR, one entry per CDR3 protein. The repertoire holds 300,000 to 350,000 distinct CDR3 sequences, with around 19% as singletons. The source material was peripheral blood mononuclear cells (PBMCs), sampled when the disease was refractory, from a patient treated with antithyroid drugs. The receptors shown here come from a female donor with Graves disease. The CDR3 runs from the conserved cysteine through the conserved F or W. A D gene is named only where the DNA matches it firmly. Where a row states a size, it is once, few, many or the class of an expanded clone; other rows omit it.

v_call	j_call	clone_size	d_call	cdr3_aa	cdr3_nt
TRBV6-5	TRBJ2-7	NA	TRBD2	CASSYSRGSGRAYEQYF	TGTGCCAGCAGTTACTCGAGGGGAAGCGGGAGGGCCTACGAGCAGTACTTC
TRBV30	TRBJ2-4	many	TRBD1	CAWSPRGLQANIQYF	TGTGCCTGGAGCCCTAGGGGGCTTCAGGCAAACATTCAGTACTTC
TRBV7-9	TRBJ2-7	NA	TRBD2	CASSSTLWRGGYEQYF	TGTGCCAGCAGCTCTACATTATGGCGGGGGGGATACGAGCAGTACTTC
TRBV6-5	TRBJ2-2	many	TRBD1	CASSFHRQGNTGELFF	TGTGCCAGCAGTTTCCACCGACAGGGGAACACCGGGGAGCTGTTTTTT
TRBV7-9	TRBJ2-1	NA	NA	CASSLIPAARRTKINEQFF	TGTGCCAGCAGCTTAATTCCCGCGGCCAGGCGGACGAAGATCAATGAGCAGTTCTTC
TRBV2	TRBJ1-5	many	TRBD1	CASSEPQGAGEGPQHF	TGTGCCAGCAGTGAACCGCAGGGGGCTGGGGAGGGGCCCCAGCATTTT
TRBV7-9	TRBJ2-7	many	NA	CASSLAVVPYEQYF	TGTGCCAGCAGCTTAGCAGTGGTCCCCTACGAGCAGTACTTC
TRBV25-1	TRBJ2-5	NA	NA	CASSEDNRETQYF	TGTGCCAGCAGTGAAGATAACAGAGAGACCCAGTACTTC
TRBV7-9	TRBJ2-6	few	NA	CASSLVLSGANVLTF	TGTGCCAGCAGCTTAGTTCTCTCTGGGGCCAACGTCCTGACTTTC
TRBV28	TRBJ2-7	NA	TRBD2	CASSFSLAGLSYERYF	TGTGCCAGCAGTTTCAGTCTAGCGGGCCTTTCCTACGAGCGGTACTTC
TRBV20-1	TRBJ1-6	few	TRBD1	CSATKFGQVYNSPLHF	TGCAGTGCCACGAAATTTGGACAGGTCTATAATTCACCCCTCCACTTT
TRBV5-6	TRBJ1-4	few	NA	CASSLAGDVLYEKLFF	TGTGCCAGCAGCTTGGCAGGGGACGTCCTCTATGAAAAACTGTTTTTT
TRBV7-2	TRBJ2-5	many	NA	CASRDGEEETQYF	TGTGCCAGCAGGGACGGGGAGGAAGAGACCCAGTACTTC
TRBV28	TRBJ1-1	many	TRBD1	CASSDRGTEAFF	TGTGCCAGCTCAGACAGGGGAACTGAAGCTTTCTTT
TRBV6-1	TRBJ1-5	NA	NA	CASGRYQPQHF	TGTGCCAGCGGGAGGTATCAGCCCCAGCATTTT
TRBV29-1	TRBJ2-3	NA	NA	CSVLSGTDTQYF	TGCAGCGTTCTCTCGGGGACAGATACGCAGTATTTT
TRBV3-1	TRBJ1-5	NA	TRBD1	CASSQTGTVGNQPQHF	TGTGCCAGCAGCCAGACCGGGACAGTGGGCAATCAGCCCCAGCATTTT
TRBV13	TRBJ1-3	NA	NA	CASSFGQGVYF	TGTGCCAGCAGCTTCGGACAAGGAGTCTATTTT
TRBV30	TRBJ2-5	NA	NA	CAWRAGQGAAETQYF	TGTGCCTGGAGAGCGGGGCAGGGGGCCGCGGAGACCCAGTACTTC
TRBV28	TRBJ2-5	few	TRBD2	CASSSDRGLAGGLFATQYF	TGTGCCAGCAGTTCAGACAGGGGGCTAGCGGGAGGGCTTTTTGCGACCCAGTACTTC
TRBV12-5	TRBJ1-1	NA	NA	CASGGDRENTEAFF	TGTGCTAGTGGGGGAGATAGGGAGAACACTGAAGCTTTCTTT
TRBV6-1	TRBJ1-5	few	NA	CASLTEQQGQPQHF	TGTGCCAGCCTTACGGAACAACAGGGACAGCCCCAGCATTTT
TRBV7-8	TRBJ2-7	once	NA	CASSLVFPYEQYF	TGTGCCAGCAGCTTAGTATTTCCCTACGAGCAGTACTTC